This TCR beta chain was observed in a study of CD8 T cells in Susac syndrome. Random hexamers were used to reverse transcribe the RNA input (about 0.45 to 1 ug). MiXCR was run by TCRdb on the immunoSEQ multiplex PCR reads, yielding one entry per CDR3 protein. The sample includes around 170,000 distinct CDR3 sequences, roughly nine tenths of them seen just once. With 5 bases clipped from V and 4 bases from J, the junction kept 7 bases outside the gene matches. This CDR3 has 15 residues. The germline V gene has CDR1 MDHEN and CDR2 SYDVKM. The chain links TRBV28 to TRBJ2-3, with TRBD1 identical over 9 bases. The sequencing sample was made of CD4+ T cells from PBMCs. This receptor was identified in a human donor in good health. The CDR3 spells CASSTTGGASDTQYF. CDR3 nucleotide sequence: TGTGCCAGCAGTACAACAGGGGGCGCCTCAGATACGCAGTATTTT.